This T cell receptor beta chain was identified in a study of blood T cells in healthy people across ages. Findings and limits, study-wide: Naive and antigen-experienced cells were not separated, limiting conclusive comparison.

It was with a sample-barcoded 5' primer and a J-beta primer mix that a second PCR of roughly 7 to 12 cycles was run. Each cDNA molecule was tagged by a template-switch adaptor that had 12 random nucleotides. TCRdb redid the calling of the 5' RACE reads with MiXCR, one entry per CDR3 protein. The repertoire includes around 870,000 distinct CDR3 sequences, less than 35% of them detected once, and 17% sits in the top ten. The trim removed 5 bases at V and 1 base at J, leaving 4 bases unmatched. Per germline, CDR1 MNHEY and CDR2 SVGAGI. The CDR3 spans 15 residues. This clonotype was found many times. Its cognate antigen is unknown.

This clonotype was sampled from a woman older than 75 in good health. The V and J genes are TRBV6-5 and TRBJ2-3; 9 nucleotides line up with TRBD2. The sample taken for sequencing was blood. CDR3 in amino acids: CASSESGGRTDTQYF. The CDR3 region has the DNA TGTGCCAGCAGTGAGAGCGGGGGGCGCACAGATACGCAGTATTTT.